The 16 T cell receptor beta chains given below trace back to one sample, sequenced in a study of blood T cell repertoires in COVID-19. Produced via immunoSEQ multiplex PCR; TCRdb's table is partial and in-frame only. The sample contains 200,000 to 250,000 clones, 85% of which appear only once. The sequencing sample was made of peripheral blood. These receptors originate from a woman in her seventies with COVID-19, enrolled during active disease.

This clone came up once. The chain carries TRBV6-5 and TRBJ2-7, with D perhaps TRBD2 (6 bases). This CDR3 has 12 amino acids. The germline V and J ends were trimmed by 8 bases and 7 bases, with 15 bases remaining between them. The V gene's germline CDR1 is MNHEY and CDR2 SVGAGI. DNA of the CDR3: TGTGCCAGCGGGGGACTTCTTGGAGAGCAGTACTTC. Its protein is CASGGLLGEQYF.

This chain joins TRBV7-2 and TRBJ2-1; TRBD1 is a possible D gene (7 bases). CDR3 length: 16 residues. V dropped 5 bases and J dropped 1 base, with 15 bases sitting between them. The germline V gene has CDR1 SGHTA and CDR2 FQGNSA. CDR3 loop: CASSPTTGTSYNEQFF. The CDR3 nucleotides are TGTGCCAGCAGCCCCACGACAGGGACTTCCTACAATGAGCAGTTCTTC.

This clone came up many times. The CDR3 is CASSPRVVNTEAFF. The CDR3 DNA is TGCGCCAGCAGCCCCAGGGTGGTGAACACTGAAGCTTTCTTT. The chain carries TRBV4-1 and TRBJ1-1; tentatively, D is TRBD1 (5 bases). The CDR3 is made up of 14 amino acids. Per the germline V gene, CDR1 is MGHRA and CDR2 is YSYEKL. V lost 4 bases and J lost 0, with 9 bases in between.

The genes are TRBV29-1 and TRBJ1-2, with 8 bases identical to TRBD1. Unmatched junction bases numbered 19, after V lost 5 bases and J lost 2 bases. The CDR3 runs 18 residues. Looked up from germline, CDR1 is SQVTM and CDR2 is ANQGSEA. The CDR3 sequence is CSVPPGAGTGQSNYGYTF. CDR3 nucleotide sequence: TGCAGCGTTCCCCCCGGAGCCGGGACAGGACAATCGAACTATGGCTACACCTTC.

The V gene is TRBV10-3, the J gene TRBJ1-1; unclear D gene. The germline gives CDR1 ENHRY, CDR2 SYGVKD. CDR3 length: 15 amino acids. V was pared by 0 bases and J by 1 base, with 9 bases between. The CDR3 nucleotides are TGTGCCATCAGTGAGTCCCCGGGTCAGAACACTGAAGCTTTCTTT. Its translation is CAISESPGQNTEAFF.

The CDR3 DNA reads as TGTGCCAGCAGCTTGGTACGCCGACCGGGGGGCTACGAGCAGTACTTC. It yields the protein CASSLVRRPGGYEQYF. The rearrangement uses TRBV5-6 and TRBJ2-7; 7 nucleotides match TRBD2. This CDR3 is built from 16 residues. Trimming at V came to 0 bases and at J to 3 bases, leaving 9 bases not matched to a gene. Germline lookup yields CDR1 SGHDT and CDR2 YYEEEE. Using reference TRBV5-6 and TRBJ2-7 for the parts outside the CDR3, the full variable domain is DAGVTQSPTHLIKTRGQQVTLRCSPKSGHDTVSWYQQALGQGPQFIFQYYEEEERQRGNFPDRFSGHQFPNYSSELNVNALLLGDSALYLCASSLVRRPGGYEQYFGPGTRLTVT.

This chain links TRBV6-6 with TRBJ2-1; D may be TRBD2 (5 bases). Germline values: CDR1 MNHNY, CDR2 SVGAGI (reference sequence). The V and J ends lost 4 bases and 4 bases respectively, with 8 bases between them. There are 13 residues in the CDR3. CDR3 sequence: CASSWTLYNEQFF. CDR3 bases: TGTGCCAGCAGTTGGACTTTGTACAATGAGCAGTTCTTC.

The chain has TRBV10-3 and TRBJ2-3; TRBD1 aligns across 11 bases. Germline V gene sequence: CDR1 ENHRY, CDR2 SYGVKD. Losses at the gene ends were 6 bases for V and 3 bases for J; bases not matched to a gene: 11. The CDR3 length is 17 residues. The CDR3, as DNA: TGTGCCATCAGCCCGGGAGGGGGGACAGGGGGAACAGATACGCAGTATTTT. This sequence encodes CAISPGGGTGGTDTQYF.

This clone was recorded only once. This sequence joins TRBV3-1 (or the pseudogene TRBV3-2) and TRBJ1-2; a weak D match, TRBD1 (5 bases). V lost 0 bases and J lost 6, with 8 bases in between. CDR1 and CDR2 from the germline V gene are LGHDT and YNNKEL (reference sequence). The CDR3 has 13 residues. Here the CDR3 reads CASSQDWGNGYTF. The DNA for the CDR3 is TGTGCCAGCAGCCAAGATTGGGGCAATGGCTACACCTTC.

V usage is TRBV19 and J usage is TRBJ1-1, with unresolved D. The V end lost 4 bases, the J end lost 1 base, and 10 bases lay between the germline ends. Germline CDR1 LNHDA, CDR2 SQIVND (reference sequence). The CDR3 covers 14 residues. The CDR3 here is CASSSREGNTEAFF. In nucleotides, the CDR3 is TGTGCCAGTAGTAGTCGGGAGGGGAACACTGAAGCTTTCTTT.

V usage is TRBV9 and J usage is TRBJ1-2; possibly TRBD1 for D (5 bases). The CDR3 sequence is 14 residues long. V lost 1 base to trimming and J lost 2 bases, with 9 bases between them. Germline assignment: CDR1 SGDLS and CDR2 YYNGEE. In DNA form, the CDR3 reads TGTGCCAGCAGCGTATTACAGGCGAACTATGGCTACACCTTC. Residues: CASSVLQANYGYTF. Based on the CDR3 plus reference TRBV9 and TRBJ1-2, the full variable domain is DSGVTQTPKHLITATGQRVTLRCSPRSGDLSVYWYQQSLDQGLQFLIQYYNGEERAKGNILERFSAQQFPDLHSELNLSSLELGDSALYFCASSVLQANYGYTFGSGTRLTVV.

V is TRBV11-2 and J is TRBJ2-1, with TRBD2 identical over 10 bases. This CDR3 spans 18 amino acids. V lost 5 bases, J lost 6 bases, and 16 bases stayed unmatched. Germline-derived CDR1 and CDR2 are SGHAT and FQNNGV. CDR3 bases: TGTGCCAGCAGCCCCCACCCGGTAACTAGCGGGATAAGCAATGAGCAGTTCTTC. Translated: CASSPHPVTSGISNEQFF.

The V gene is TRBV18, the J gene TRBJ2-7, with TRBD2 matching over 10 bases. The germline V gene has CDR1 KGHSH and CDR2 LQKENI. Trimming cost V 2 bases and J 0 bases; bases outside gene matches: 4. CDR3 size: 16 residues. CDR3 sequence reads: CASSPGLAVNSYEQYF. The DNA for the CDR3 is TGTGCCAGCTCACCAGGACTAGCGGTAAACTCCTACGAGCAGTACTTC.

The chain uses TRBV6-5 and TRBJ1-2; maybe TRBD1 (5 bases). The ends were cut back, 8 bases at V and 7 bases at J, with 20 bases in the middle. Germline CDR1 reads MNHEY; CDR2 reads SVGAGI. This CDR3 comprises 14 residues. The CDR3 bases are TGTGCCAGCGCCCCCCGTGGCAGGGATAGTGGCTACACCTTC. Encoded protein: CASAPRGRDSGYTF.

In DNA form, the CDR3 reads TGTGCCAGCAGCGTACGCCCAACTACAGATACGCAGTATTTT. Its translation: CASSVRPTTDTQYF. The chain employs TRBV9 and TRBJ2-3; D uncertain. The germline CDR1 and CDR2 sequences are SGDLS and YYNGEE. The CDR3 has 14 amino acids. Trimming removed 1 base at V and 3 bases at J, with 9 bases between.

The rearrangement uses TRBV5-1 and TRBJ2-1, with 8 bases identical to TRBD2. Unmatched junction bases numbered 9, after V lost 5 bases and J lost 8 bases. CDR3 length equals 14 residues. Germline V gene lookup returns CDR1 SGHRS and CDR2 YFSETQ. Here the CDR3 DNA reads TGCGCCAGCAGGATGGAGCGGGAGTATTATGAGCAGTTCTTC. Translated: CASRMEREYYEQFF.